The 19 T cell receptor beta chains reported below all come from one sample, sequenced in a study of CD8+ T cells in alopecia areata. Sequencing templates came from extracted RNA that was reverse transcribed into cDNA. TCRdb's copy holds only in-frame clones and misses some; the assay was immunoSEQ multiplex PCR. In the table there are 150,000 to 200,000 clones, about 66% of which are singletons. The source material was CD8+ T cells sorted from blood, sampled at week 0. The source of these receptors is a human donor with alopecia areata.

The J gene is TRBJ2-7, the V gene TRBV7-6; a weak D match, TRBD2 (6 bases). Germline CDR1 reads SGHVS; CDR2 reads FNYEAQ. The CDR3 totals 12 residues. V lost 5 bases and J 4 bases, leaving 9 bases between the germline ends. CDR3 sequence: CASSRAGYEQYF. The CDR3 nucleotides are TGTGCCAGCAGCAGAGCGGGTTACGAGCAGTACTTC.

For this clone: One junction end disagrees with the germline gene, perhaps due to a read error. This sequence joins TRBV7-2 and TRBJ2-7; D could derive from TRBD1 or TRBD2 (6 bases each). The germline gives CDR1 SGHTA, CDR2 FQGNSA. This CDR3 has 12 residues. CDR3 in DNA: TGTGCCAGCAGCCTTCATAGGGGGGTCGTCGAGTTC. Translation gives CASSLHRGVVEF.

J is TRBJ2-3 and V is TRBV4-1; D remains unclear. V was trimmed by 1 base and J by 4 bases, leaving 6 bases between them. The CDR3 is made up of 13 amino acids. CDR1 is MGHRA and CDR2 is YSYEKL in the germline V gene. The CDR3 DNA reads as TGCGCCAGCAGCCAAGTGCCCGCAGATACGCAGTATTTT. As protein: CASSQVPADTQYF.

Here the CDR3 DNA reads TGCGCCAGCACCGAACGACCCCTACAGCGGGGGGCCTACACAGATACGCAGTATTTT. As protein: CASTERPLQRGAYTDTQYF. The chain carries TRBV5-1 and TRBJ2-3; 9 bases line up with TRBD2. Trimming cost V 6 bases and J 2 bases; bases outside gene matches: 19. CDR1 SGHRS and CDR2 YFSETQ come from the germline V gene. The CDR3 is 19 residues long. The full variable domain, its missing parts supplied by reference TRBV5-1 and TRBJ2-3, is KAGVTQTPRYLIKTRGQQVTLSCSPISGHRSVSWYQQTPGQGLQFLFEYFSETQRNKGNFPGRFSGRQFSNSRSEMNVSTLELGDSALYLCASTERPLQRGAYTDTQYFGPGTRLTVL.

The chain recombines TRBV5-6 with TRBJ1-2, with a possible D match to TRBD1 (5 bases). CDR1 SGHDT and CDR2 YYEEEE come from the germline V gene. The CDR3 sequence is 13 residues long. V was clipped by 3 bases and J by 8 bases, with 14 bases between them. The CDR3 region is CASSSGDLGGYTF. CDR3 DNA sequence: TGTGCCAGCAGCTCCGGGGACTTGGGGGGCTACACCTTC.

This chain uses TRBV6-6 with TRBJ1-1; D might be TRBD1 (5 bases). The V end lost 4 bases, the J end lost 6 bases, and 9 bases lay between the germline ends. The CDR3 sequence is 12 residues long. Germline loops: CDR1 MNHNY, CDR2 SVGAGI (reference sequence). The CDR3 DNA reads as TGTGCCAGCAGTTTCATGGGGGCTGAAGCTTTCTTT. This encodes CASSFMGAEAFF.

This clone showed up just a few times. The rearrangement uses TRBV6-6 and TRBJ2-4, with a possible D match to TRBD1 (5 bases). Germline V lookup: CDR1 MNHNY, CDR2 SVGAGI (reference sequence). The CDR3 runs 10 residues. V gave up 8 bases and J gave up 8 bases, with 7 bases separating them. CDR3 nucleotides: TGTGCCAGCGGGGCAGACATTCAGTACTTC. Translated: CASGADIQYF.

This chain joins TRBV2 and TRBJ2-7, with a weak D call TRBD1 (6 bases). Germline-derived CDR1 and CDR2 are SNHLY and FYNNEI. The CDR3 sequence is 10 residues long. The V and J ends lost 6 bases and 9 bases respectively, with 9 bases between them. The CDR3 loop is CASRGAVQYF. CDR3 coding DNA: TGTGCCAGCAGGGGGGCCGTGCAGTACTTC.

The chain links TRBV15 to TRBJ1-6; D possibly corresponds to TRBD1 (6 bases). Trimming pared 0 bases from V and 7 bases from J, leaving 16 bases between. CDR3 length equals 17 residues. The germline V gene has CDR1 LNHNV and CDR2 YYDKDF (reference sequence). This chain's CDR3 is CATSRDRAGARNSPLHF. For the CDR3, the DNA is TGTGCCACCAGCAGAGATAGGGCAGGGGCTAGGAATTCACCCCTCCACTTT.

CDR3 residues: CASSDAFGFGDEQFF. The CDR3 DNA reads as TGTGCCAGCAGTGATGCTTTTGGGTTTGGGGATGAGCAGTTCTTC. This chain uses TRBV2 with TRBJ2-1; D unresolved. CDR1 and CDR2 (germline): SNHLY, FYNNEI. The CDR3 extends over 15 amino acids. The germline V and J ends were trimmed by 3 bases and 8 bases, with 17 bases remaining between them.

The CDR3 reads CASSLRTHQETQYF. The CDR3 nucleotides read TGTGCCAGCAGCTTACGGACTCACCAAGAGACCCAGTACTTC. The chain is built from TRBV13 and TRBJ2-5; D possibly corresponds to TRBD2 (5 bases). Germline V gene sequence: CDR1 PRHDT, CDR2 FYEKMQ (reference sequence). The CDR3 spans 14 residues. V was cut by 2 bases and J by 0 bases, with 7 bases left in between.

This chain connects TRBV5-1 to TRBJ1-2; a possible D gene is TRBD1 (6 bases). In germline, CDR1 is SGHRS, CDR2 YFSETQ. This CDR3 comprises 15 residues. The V end lost 2 bases, the J end lost 3 bases, and 14 bases lay between the germline ends. The CDR3 region is CASSFWGHMDYGYTF. CDR3 DNA: TGCGCCAGCAGCTTTTGGGGGCATATGGACTATGGCTACACCTTC.

The chain is built from TRBV7-9 and TRBJ2-6; 7 positions agree with TRBD1. V shed 5 bases and J 4 bases; nucleotides not matched to a gene: 14. In germline, CDR1 is SEHNR, CDR2 FQNEAQ (reference sequence). This CDR3 contains 18 residues. CDR3 nucleotides: TGTGCCAGCAGCCACACACAGGGGTCCTCGGACGGGGCCAACGTCCTGACTTTC. Protein product: CASSHTQGSSDGANVLTF.

This chain uses TRBV29-1 with TRBJ2-1, with 12 bases identical to TRBD1. This CDR3 spans 14 amino acids. After removal of 2 bases from V and 8 bases from J, the junction contained 4 bases not matched to a gene. Germline values: CDR1 SQVTM, CDR2 ANQGSEA. The CDR3 sequence is CSVEYGTGGYEQFF. The CDR3 bases are TGCAGCGTTGAATACGGGACAGGGGGCTATGAGCAGTTCTTC.

This rearrangement joins TRBV2 to TRBJ2-7; D uncertain. Trimming cost V 4 bases and J 2 bases, with 3 bases left between them. Germline values: CDR1 SNHLY, CDR2 FYNNEI. The CDR3 has 11 amino acids. The CDR3 nucleotides read TGTGCCAGCAGTGCAACCTACGAGCAGTACTTC. Its translation is CASSATYEQYF.

The V call is TRBV13, the J call TRBJ2-7, with a tentative D call TRBD1 (6 bases). From germline, CDR1 is PRHDT and CDR2 FYEKMQ (reference sequence). The CDR3 extends over 12 amino acids. V was shortened by 5 bases and J by 7 bases, with 12 bases between the two germline ends. CDR3: CASSGEDREQYF. CDR3 nucleotides: TGTGCCAGCAGCGGAGAGGACAGAGAGCAGTACTTC.

The J gene is TRBJ1-5, the V gene TRBV13; maybe TRBD1 (5 bases). The ends were cut back, 6 bases at V and 4 bases at J, with 10 bases in the middle. Germline CDR1 reads PRHDT; CDR2 reads FYEKMQ (reference sequence). This CDR3 region has 13 residues. The CDR3 here is CASSIGTNQPQHF. The CDR3 DNA reads TGTGCCAGCAGTATCGGGACTAATCAGCCCCAGCATTTT.

About this clone: The sample carries other DNA sequences with the same CDR3. The gene calls are TRBV7-9 and TRBJ2-7; D remains unclear. This CDR3 comprises 12 residues. V was shortened by 4 bases and J by 4 bases, with 8 bases between the two germline ends. From germline, CDR1 is SEHNR and CDR2 FQNEAQ (reference sequence). The CDR3 DNA reads as TGTGCCAGCAGCTCATCCGGGTACGAGCAGTACTTC. Protein product: CASSSSGYEQYF.

The V gene is TRBV5-1, the J gene TRBJ2-5; D is possibly TRBD2 (5 bases). Trimming removed 5 bases from V and 3 bases from J, with 23 bases in between. Germline CDR1 and CDR2: SGHRS and YFSETQ. CDR3 length: 17 amino acids. The CDR3 sequence is CASRQLEWRTNEETQYF. In DNA form, the CDR3 reads TGCGCCAGCAGACAACTAGAGTGGCGGACCAACGAAGAGACCCAGTACTTC.